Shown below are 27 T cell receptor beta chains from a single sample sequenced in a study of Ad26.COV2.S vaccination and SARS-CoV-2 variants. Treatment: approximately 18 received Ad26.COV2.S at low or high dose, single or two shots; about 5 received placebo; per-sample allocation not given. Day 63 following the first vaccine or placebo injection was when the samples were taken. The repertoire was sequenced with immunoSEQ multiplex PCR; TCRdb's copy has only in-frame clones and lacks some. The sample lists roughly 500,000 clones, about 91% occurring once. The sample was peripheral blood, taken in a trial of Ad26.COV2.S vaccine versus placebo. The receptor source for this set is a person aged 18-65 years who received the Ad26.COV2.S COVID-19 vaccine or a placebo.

The CDR3 region is CASTFNGGAYNEQFF. Written as DNA, the CDR3 is TGTGCCAGCACCTTTAACGGGGGCGCCTACAATGAGCAGTTCTTC. The chain joins TRBV27 to TRBJ2-1; tentatively, D is TRBD1 or TRBD2 (6 bases each). The germline V gene encodes CDR1 MNHEY and CDR2 SMNVEV (reference sequence). The CDR3 is made up of 15 amino acids. V was shortened by 7 bases and J by 2 bases, with 15 bases between the two germline ends.

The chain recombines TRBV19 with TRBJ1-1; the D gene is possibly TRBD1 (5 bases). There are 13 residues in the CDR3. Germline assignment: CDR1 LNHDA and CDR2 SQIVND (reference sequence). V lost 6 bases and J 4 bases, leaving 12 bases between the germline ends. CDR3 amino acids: CASSNVGATEAFF. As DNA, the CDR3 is TGTGCCAGTAGCAATGTCGGGGCCACTGAAGCTTTCTTT.

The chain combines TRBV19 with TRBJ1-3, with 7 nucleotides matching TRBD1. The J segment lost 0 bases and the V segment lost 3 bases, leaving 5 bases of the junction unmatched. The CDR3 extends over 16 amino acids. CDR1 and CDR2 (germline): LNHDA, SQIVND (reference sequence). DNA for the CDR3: TGTGCCAGTAGTATGGTAGGGACAGACTCTGGAAACACCATATATTTT. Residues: CASSMVGTDSGNTIYF.

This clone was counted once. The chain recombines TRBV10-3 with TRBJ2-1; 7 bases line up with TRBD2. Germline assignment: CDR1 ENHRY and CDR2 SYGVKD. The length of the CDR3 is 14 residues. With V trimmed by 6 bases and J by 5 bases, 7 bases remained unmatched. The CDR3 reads CAIRATSRHNEQFF. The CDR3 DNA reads TGTGCCATCAGGGCGACTAGCAGACACAATGAGCAGTTCTTC.

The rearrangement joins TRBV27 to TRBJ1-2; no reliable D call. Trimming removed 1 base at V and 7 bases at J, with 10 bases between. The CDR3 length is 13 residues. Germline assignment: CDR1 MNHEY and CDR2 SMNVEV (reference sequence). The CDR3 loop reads CASSLYPIGGYTF. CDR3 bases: TGTGCCAGCAGTTTATATCCTATAGGTGGCTACACCTTC.

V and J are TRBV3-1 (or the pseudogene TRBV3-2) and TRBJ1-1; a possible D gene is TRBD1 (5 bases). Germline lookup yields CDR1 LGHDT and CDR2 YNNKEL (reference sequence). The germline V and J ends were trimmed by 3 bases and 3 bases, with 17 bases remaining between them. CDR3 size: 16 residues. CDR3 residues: CASSQILGGGDTEAFF. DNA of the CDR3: TGTGCCAGCAGCCAGATCCTTGGTGGGGGGGACACTGAAGCTTTCTTT.

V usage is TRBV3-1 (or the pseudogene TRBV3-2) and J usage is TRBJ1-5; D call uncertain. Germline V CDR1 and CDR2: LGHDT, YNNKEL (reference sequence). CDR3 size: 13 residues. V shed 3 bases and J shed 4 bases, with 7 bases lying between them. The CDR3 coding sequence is TGTGCCAGCAGCCAGAACACGAATCAGCCCCAGCATTTT. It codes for CASSQNTNQPQHF.

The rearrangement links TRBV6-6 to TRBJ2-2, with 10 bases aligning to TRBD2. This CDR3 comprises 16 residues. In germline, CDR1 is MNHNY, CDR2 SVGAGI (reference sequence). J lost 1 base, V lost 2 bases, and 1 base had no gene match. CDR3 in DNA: TGTGCCAGCAGTTACGGACTAGCGGTGAACACCGGGGAGCTGTTTTTT. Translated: CASSYGLAVNTGELFF.

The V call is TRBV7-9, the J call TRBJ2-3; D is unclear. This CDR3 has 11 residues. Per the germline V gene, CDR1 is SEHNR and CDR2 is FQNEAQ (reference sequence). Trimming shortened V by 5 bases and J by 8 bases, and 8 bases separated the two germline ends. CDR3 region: CASSPSSTQYF. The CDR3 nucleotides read TGTGCCAGCAGCCCGTCTAGTACGCAGTATTTT.

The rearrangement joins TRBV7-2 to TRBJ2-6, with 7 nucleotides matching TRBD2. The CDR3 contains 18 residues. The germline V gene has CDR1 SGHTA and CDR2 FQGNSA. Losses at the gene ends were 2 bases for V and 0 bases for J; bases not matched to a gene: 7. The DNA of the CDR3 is TGTGCCAGCAGCTTAAAATGGGACTATTCCTCTGGGGCCAACGTCCTGACTTTC. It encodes CASSLKWDYSSGANVLTF.

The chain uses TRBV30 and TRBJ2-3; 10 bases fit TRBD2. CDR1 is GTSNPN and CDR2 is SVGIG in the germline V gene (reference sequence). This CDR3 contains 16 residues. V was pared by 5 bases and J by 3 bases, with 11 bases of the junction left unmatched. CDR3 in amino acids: CAWDHLAGGRTDTQYF. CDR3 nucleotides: TGTGCCTGGGACCACTTAGCGGGGGGCCGGACAGATACGCAGTATTTT.

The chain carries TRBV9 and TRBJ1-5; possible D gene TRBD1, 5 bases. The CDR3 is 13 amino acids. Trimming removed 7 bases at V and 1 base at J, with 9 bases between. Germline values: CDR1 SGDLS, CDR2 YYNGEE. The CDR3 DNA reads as TGTGCCAGCGGCAGGGACAGCAATCAGCCCCAGCATTTT. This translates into CASGRDSNQPQHF.

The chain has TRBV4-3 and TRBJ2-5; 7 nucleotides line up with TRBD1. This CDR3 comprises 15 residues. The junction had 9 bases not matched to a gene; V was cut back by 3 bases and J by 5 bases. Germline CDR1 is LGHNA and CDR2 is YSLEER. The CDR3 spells CASSQRGQRWETQYF. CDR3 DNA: TGCGCCAGCAGCCAGAGGGGACAGCGGTGGGAGACCCAGTACTTC.

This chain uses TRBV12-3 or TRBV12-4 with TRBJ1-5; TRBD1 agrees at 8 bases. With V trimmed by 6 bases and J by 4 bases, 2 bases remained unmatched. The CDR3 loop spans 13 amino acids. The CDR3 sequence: CASSGQGNQPQHF. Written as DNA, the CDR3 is TGTGCCAGCAGCGGACAGGGAAATCAGCCCCAGCATTTT.

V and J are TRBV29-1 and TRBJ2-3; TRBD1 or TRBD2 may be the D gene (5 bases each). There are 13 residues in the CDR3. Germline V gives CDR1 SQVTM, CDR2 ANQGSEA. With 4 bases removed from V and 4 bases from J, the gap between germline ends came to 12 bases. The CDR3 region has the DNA TGCAGCGTTGCCGGGGCGAGTCCAGATACGCAGTATTTT. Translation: CSVAGASPDTQYF.

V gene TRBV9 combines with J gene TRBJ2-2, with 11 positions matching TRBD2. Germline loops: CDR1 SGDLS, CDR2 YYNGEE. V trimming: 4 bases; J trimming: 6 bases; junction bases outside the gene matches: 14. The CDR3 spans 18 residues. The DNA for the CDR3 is TGTGCCAGCAGCAAACCGCTAGCGGGGGGTCGTGTAGCCGGGGAGCTGTTTTTT. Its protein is CASSKPLAGGRVAGELFF.

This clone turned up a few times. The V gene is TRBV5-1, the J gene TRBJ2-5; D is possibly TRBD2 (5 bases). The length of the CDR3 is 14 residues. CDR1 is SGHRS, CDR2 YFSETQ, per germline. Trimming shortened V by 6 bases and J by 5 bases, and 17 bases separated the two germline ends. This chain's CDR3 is CASKEGIPQETQYF. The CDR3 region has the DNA TGCGCCAGCAAAGAGGGAATCCCCCAGGAGACCCAGTACTTC.

For the CDR3, the DNA is TGTGCCAGCAGCTCCACAGGGTCGAGGTTAGCCGGGGAGCTGTTTTTT. Protein product: CASSSTGSRLAGELFF. V is TRBV7-3 and J is TRBJ2-2; possibly TRBD1 for D (6 bases). In germline, CDR1 is SGHTA, CDR2 FQGTGA. The ends were cut back, 4 bases at V and 6 bases at J, with 18 bases in the middle. This CDR3 contains 16 residues.

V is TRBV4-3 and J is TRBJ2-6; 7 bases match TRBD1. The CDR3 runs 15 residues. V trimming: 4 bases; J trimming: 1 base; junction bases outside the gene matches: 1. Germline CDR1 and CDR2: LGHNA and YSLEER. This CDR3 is CASSPGQSGANVLTF. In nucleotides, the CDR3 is TGCGCCAGCAGCCCGGGACAGTCTGGGGCCAACGTCCTGACTTTC.

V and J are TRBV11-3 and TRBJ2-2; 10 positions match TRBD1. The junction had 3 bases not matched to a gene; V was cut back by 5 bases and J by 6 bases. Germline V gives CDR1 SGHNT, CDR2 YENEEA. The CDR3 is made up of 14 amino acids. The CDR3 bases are TGTGCCAGCAGCCCCGACAGGGGGCCCGGGGAGCTGTTTTTT. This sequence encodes CASSPDRGPGELFF.

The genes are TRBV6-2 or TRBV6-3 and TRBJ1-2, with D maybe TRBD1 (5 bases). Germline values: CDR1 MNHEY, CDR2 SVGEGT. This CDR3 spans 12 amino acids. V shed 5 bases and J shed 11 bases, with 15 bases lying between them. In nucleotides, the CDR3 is TGTGCCAGCAGTCACAGGTCTCCCGCTTACACCTTC. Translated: CASSHRSPAYTF.

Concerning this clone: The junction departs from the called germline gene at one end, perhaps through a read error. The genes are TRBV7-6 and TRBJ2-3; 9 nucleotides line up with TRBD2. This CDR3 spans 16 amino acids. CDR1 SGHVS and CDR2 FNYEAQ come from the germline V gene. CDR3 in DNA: TGTGCCAGCAGCTTCAGCGGGGGGCATCGAACAGATACACAGTATTTT. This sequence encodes CASSFSGGHRTDTQYF.

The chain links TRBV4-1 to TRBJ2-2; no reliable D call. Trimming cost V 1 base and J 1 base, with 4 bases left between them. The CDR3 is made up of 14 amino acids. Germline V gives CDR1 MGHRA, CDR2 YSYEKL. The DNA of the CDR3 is TGCGCCAGCAGCCAAGGGTGGAACACCGGGGAGCTGTTTTTT. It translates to CASSQGWNTGELFF.

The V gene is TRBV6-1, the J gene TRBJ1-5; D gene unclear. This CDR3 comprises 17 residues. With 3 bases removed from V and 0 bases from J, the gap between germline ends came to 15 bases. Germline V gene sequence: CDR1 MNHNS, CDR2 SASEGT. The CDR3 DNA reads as TGTGCCAGCAGTGATGGAACAGTACCAATTAGCAATCAGCCCCAGCATTTT. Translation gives CASSDGTVPISNQPQHF.

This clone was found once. CDR3 sequence: CATTPTSGTGGWEEQYV. CDR3 nucleotide sequence: TGTGCCACTACCCCTACATCCGGGACAGGGGGATGGGAAGAGCAGTACGTC. V and J are TRBV24-1 and TRBJ2-7; 11 bases agree with TRBD1. There are 17 residues in the CDR3. Germline V gene data show CDR1 as KGHDR and CDR2 as SFDVKD. Trimming cost V 10 bases and J 7 bases; bases outside gene matches: 20.

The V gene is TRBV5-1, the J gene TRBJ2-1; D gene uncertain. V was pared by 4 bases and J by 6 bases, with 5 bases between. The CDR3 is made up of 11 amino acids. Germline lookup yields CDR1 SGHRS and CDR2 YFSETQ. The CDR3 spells CASSNVNEQFF. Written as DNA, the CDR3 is TGCGCCAGCAGCAACGTCAATGAGCAGTTCTTC.

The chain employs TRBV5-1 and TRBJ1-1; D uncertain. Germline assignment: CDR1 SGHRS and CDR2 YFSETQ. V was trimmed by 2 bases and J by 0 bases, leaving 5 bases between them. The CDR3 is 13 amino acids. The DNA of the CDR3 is TGCGCCAGCAGCTTTAAGGTGAACACTGAAGCTTTCTTT. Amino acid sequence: CASSFKVNTEAFF.